This note documents a single T cell receptor (beta chain) sequence. The antigen is unknown. It was with a sample-barcoded 5' primer and a J-beta primer mix that a second PCR of roughly 7 to 12 cycles was run. TCRdb redid the calling of the 5' RACE reads with MiXCR, one entry per CDR3 protein. The sample lists 760,000 or so distinct CDR3 sequences, approximately 25% seen once, with under 9.5% in the top ten. The CDR3 has 17 residues. Germline assignment: CDR1 MGHDK and CDR2 SYGVNS. J gave up 6 bases and V 4 bases, and 17 bases lay outside the gene matches. The sample belongs to a study of blood T cells in healthy people across ages. Notes on the study in general: Samples with more naive T cells showed higher observed beta diversity.

This same sample was also taken into another study, of T cells of mothers and their children. This second study says: Biologically related mothers and children overlapped slightly more than unrelated pairs, a non-significant difference.

This receptor was taken from a boy between 5 and 17 years old in good health. Sequenced sample: blood. The V gene is TRBV25-1, the J gene TRBJ1-1; 7 nucleotides line up with TRBD1. Written as DNA, the CDR3 is TGTGCCAGCAGTGGGGTCCTTTCCCGACAGGGAATCCCTGAAGCTTTCTTT. Translation gives CASSGVLSRQGIPEAFF.